These T cell receptor beta chains were read from a single sample in a study of blood T cell repertoires in COVID-19. Profiling relied on immunoSEQ multiplex PCR, and the TCRdb table lists in-frame clones only, not all of them. The sample records about 160,000 clones, approximately 87% being singletons. Specimen: peripheral blood. The receptors here all came from a woman in her 70s with acute or convalescent COVID-19. The CDR3 runs from the conserved cysteine through the conserved F or W. The order of the fields is clone size, V gene, J gene, D gene, CDR3 DNA, CDR3 protein. The D gene is left open where the match is weak. The size field is filled for only some rows; it gives once, few, many or a size class.

abundance: NA
v_gene: TRBV6-5
j_gene: TRBJ2-4
d_gene: NA
CDR3nt: TGTGCCAGCAGTACCATCGGCAAAAACATTCAGTACTTC
CDR3aa: CASSTIGKNIQYF

abundance: NA
v_gene: TRBV3-1/TRBV3-2
j_gene: TRBJ1-2
d_gene: NA
CDR3nt: TGTGCCAGCAGCCAAGCGTCGGGCTATGGCTACACCTTC
CDR3aa: CASSQASGYGYTF

abundance: NA
v_gene: TRBV30
j_gene: TRBJ1-5
d_gene: NA
CDR3nt: TGTGCCTGGAGTGTGGAGCGGATTAATCAGCCCCAGCATTTT
CDR3aa: CAWSVERINQPQHF

abundance: few
v_gene: TRBV19
j_gene: TRBJ1-2
d_gene: TRBD1
CDR3nt: TGTGCCAGTAGTATGGGGACAGCTCGAAACTATGGCTACACCTTC
CDR3aa: CASSMGTARNYGYTF

abundance: NA
v_gene: TRBV6-4
j_gene: TRBJ2-7
d_gene: TRBD1
CDR3nt: TGTGCCAGCAGTGACGGACAGGGCTACGAGCAGTACTTC
CDR3aa: CASSDGQGYEQYF

abundance: NA
v_gene: TRBV6-1
j_gene: TRBJ1-1
d_gene: NA
CDR3nt: TGTGCCAGCAGTGAAGAATGGGGCCCTGAAGCTTTCTTT
CDR3aa: CASSEEWGPEAFF

abundance: NA
v_gene: TRBV5-6
j_gene: TRBJ1-5
d_gene: NA
CDR3nt: TGTGCCAGCAGCTTGTTCGCCGACAGAAGCAATCAGCCCCAGCATTTT
CDR3aa: CASSLFADRSNQPQHF

abundance: NA
v_gene: TRBV4-3
j_gene: TRBJ1-2
d_gene: TRBD1
CDR3nt: TGCGCCAGCAGCGTCAGGACAGGGAGTTTGGAGTCGTATGGCTACACCTTC
CDR3aa: CASSVRTGSLESYGYTF

abundance: NA
v_gene: TRBV12-3/TRBV12-4
j_gene: TRBJ1-4
d_gene: NA
CDR3nt: TGTGCCAGCAGTCCGACAGATAATGAAAAACTGTTTTTT
CDR3aa: CASSPTDNEKLFF

abundance: NA
v_gene: TRBV5-5
j_gene: TRBJ2-7
d_gene: TRBD2
CDR3nt: TGTGCCAGCAGCTTTGCTAGCGGGTACACCTACGAGCAGTACTTC
CDR3aa: CASSFASGYTYEQYF